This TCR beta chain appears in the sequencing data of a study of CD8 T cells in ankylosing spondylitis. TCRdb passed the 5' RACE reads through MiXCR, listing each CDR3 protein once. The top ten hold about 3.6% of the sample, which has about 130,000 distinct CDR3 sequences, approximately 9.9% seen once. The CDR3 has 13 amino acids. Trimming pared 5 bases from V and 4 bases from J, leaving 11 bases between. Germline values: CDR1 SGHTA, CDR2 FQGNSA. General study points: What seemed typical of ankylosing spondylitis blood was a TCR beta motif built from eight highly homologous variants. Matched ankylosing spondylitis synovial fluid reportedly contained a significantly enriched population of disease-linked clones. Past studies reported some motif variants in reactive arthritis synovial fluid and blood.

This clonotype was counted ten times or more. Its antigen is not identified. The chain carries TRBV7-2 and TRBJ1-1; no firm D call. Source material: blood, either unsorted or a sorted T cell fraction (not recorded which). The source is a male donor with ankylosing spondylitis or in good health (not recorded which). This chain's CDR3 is CASSRRSGTEAFF. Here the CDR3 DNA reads TGTGCCAGCAGCCGTCGGTCCGGCACTGAAGCTTTCTTT.